The 27 T cell receptor beta chains below were found in one sample sequenced in a study of T cell repertoires in cytomegalovirus infection. TCRdb re-called the reads through MiXCR, storing one row per CDR3 protein. This sample has 300,000 to 400,000 distinct CDR3 sequences, with just under 30% found just once. These receptors' targets are unknown. The sequencing here drew on cultured PBMCs, taken from culture after CMV antigen stimulation. The receptors shown here come from a human donor in good health (CMV status not recorded). Some clones in this sample may be carry-over from other donors' samples.

The sample holds a few counts of this clonotype. The V call is TRBV6-5, the J call TRBJ2-1; D may be TRBD2 (5 bases). Germline-derived CDR1 and CDR2 are MNHEY and SVGAGI. The V end was cut by 8 bases, the J end by 3 bases, with 14 bases between. The CDR3 sequence is 14 residues long. In DNA form, the CDR3 reads TGTGCCAGCCGTTTGAGGGCTAGCTACAATGAGCAGTTCTTC. Its protein is CASRLRASYNEQFF.

The V and J genes are TRBV7-9 and TRBJ1-4; weak D call: TRBD1 (5 bases). The germline CDR1 and CDR2 sequences are SEHNR and FQNEAQ (reference sequence). Between the trimmed V and J ends, which lost 0 bases and 0 bases, there was a span of 17 bases. The length of the CDR3 is 19 residues. The CDR3 DNA follows: TGTGCCAGCAGCTTAGCCACCGGGACCGAGATTGCAACTAATGAAAAACTGTTTTTT. Translated: CASSLATGTEIATNEKLFF.

The V call is TRBV6-1, the J call TRBJ1-3; the D is unclear. Germline lookup yields CDR1 MNHNS and CDR2 SASEGT. CDR3 size: 13 residues. V dropped 8 bases and J dropped 0 bases, with 8 bases sitting between them. CDR3 region: CASRLFSGNTIYF. The DNA for the CDR3 is TGTGCCAGCCGCTTGTTCTCTGGAAACACCATATATTTT.

The rearrangement uses TRBV4-1 and TRBJ1-3; the D is unclear. The CDR3 runs 15 residues. V shed 4 bases and J shed 0 bases, with 10 bases lying between them. CDR1 is MGHRA and CDR2 is YSYEKL in the germline V gene. In nucleotides, the CDR3 is TGCGCCAGCAGCCCAGACCAGGCCTCTGGAAACACCATATATTTT. Encoded protein: CASSPDQASGNTIYF.

The chain employs TRBV25-1 and TRBJ1-1; 7 bases map to TRBD1. This CDR3 contains 15 residues. Germline CDR1 reads MGHDK; CDR2 reads SYGVNS. J was trimmed by 1 base and V by 5 bases; bases with no gene match: 7. Here the CDR3 DNA reads TGTGCCAGCAGTAAAGGGGGCAGGGGGAACACTGAAGCTTTCTTT. This sequence encodes CASSKGGRGNTEAFF.

CDR3 region: CASSLPGQYEQYF. Written as DNA, the CDR3 is TGTGCCAGCAGCTTACCGGGACAGTACGAGCAGTACTTC. The chain carries TRBV7-9 and TRBJ2-7, with 7 positions matching TRBD1. V was clipped by 2 bases and J by 4 bases; unmatched bases: 2. CDR1 and CDR2 (germline): SEHNR, FQNEAQ (reference sequence). The CDR3 totals 13 residues. Supplemented by reference TRBV7-9 and TRBJ2-7, the full variable domain reads DTGVSQNPRHKITKRGQNVTFRCDPISEHNRLYWYRQTLGQGPEFLTYFQNEAQLEKSRLLSDRFSAERPKGSFSTLEIQRTEQGDSAMYLCASSLPGQYEQYFGPGTRLTVT.

This chain connects TRBV19 to TRBJ1-5; no definite D call. CDR1 is LNHDA and CDR2 is SQIVND in the germline V gene (reference sequence). Trimming removed 8 bases at V and 11 bases at J, with 16 bases between. The CDR3 spans 12 residues. CDR3 residues: CASSDQKEAQHF. The CDR3 coding sequence is TGTGCCAGTTCCGATCAGAAAGAAGCCCAGCATTTT.

In its sample, this clonotype was seen a few times. This chain uses TRBV5-5 with TRBJ1-1; unclear D gene. Trimming removed 6 bases from V and 5 bases from J, with 8 bases in between. CDR3 size: 11 residues. Germline assignment: CDR1 SGHKS and CDR2 YYEKEE (reference sequence). This CDR3 is CASILRTEAFF. The CDR3 nucleotides read TGTGCCAGCATCCTGAGGACTGAAGCTTTCTTT.

V is TRBV19 and J is TRBJ1-1; D possibly corresponds to TRBD1 (6 bases). V was trimmed by 2 bases and J by 6 bases, leaving 16 bases between them. Looked up from germline, CDR1 is LNHDA and CDR2 is SQIVND (reference sequence). The CDR3 sequence is 15 residues long. In DNA form, the CDR3 reads TGTGCCAGTAGTATAATGGAACAGGGTATCTCTGAAGCTTTCTTT. It translates to CASSIMEQGISEAFF.

The chain couples TRBV12-3 or TRBV12-4 to TRBJ1-1, with TRBD1 matching over 10 bases. The CDR3 loop spans 16 amino acids. Germline trimming cut 8 bases from V and 4 bases from J; bases unmatched to any gene: 13. The CDR3 DNA reads TGTGCCAGCCGGAGGACAGGGGGGACCTTCGGCACTGAAGCTTTCTTT. It specifies CASRRTGGTFGTEAFF.

The chain joins TRBV28 to TRBJ2-7, with D perhaps TRBD1 or TRBD2 (5 bases each). Trimming removed 3 bases from V and 6 bases from J, with 9 bases in between. Germline loops: CDR1 MDHEN, CDR2 SYDVKM. CDR3 size: 12 residues. This chain's CDR3 is CASSLGVGEQYF. CDR3 bases: TGTGCCAGCAGTTTGGGGGTTGGCGAGCAGTACTTC.

The genes are TRBV24-1 and TRBJ2-1; weak D call: TRBD1 (6 bases). The germline CDR1 and CDR2 sequences are KGHDR and SFDVKD. V was shortened by 6 bases and J by 12 bases, with 14 bases between the two germline ends. The CDR3 extends over 12 amino acids. CDR3 DNA sequence: TGTGCCACCAGTCAAGGGACACCCGTGCAGTTCTTC. This gives the protein CATSQGTPVQFF.

This clonotype has just a few counts. The rearrangement links TRBV5-1 to TRBJ2-2, with a tentative D call TRBD1 (5 bases). V dropped 0 bases and J dropped 6 bases, with 12 bases sitting between them. Germline-derived CDR1 and CDR2 are SGHRS and YFSETQ. The CDR3 is 15 amino acids. The CDR3 loop is CASSLVAGSPGELFF. CDR3 coding DNA: TGCGCCAGCAGCTTGGTAGCAGGGTCCCCCGGGGAGCTGTTTTTT.

This clonotype was seen a handful of times. V gene TRBV7-2 combines with J gene TRBJ2-1; D unresolved. The CDR3 contains 11 residues. V gave up 2 bases and J gave up 9 bases, with 5 bases separating them. CDR1 SGHTA and CDR2 FQGNSA come from the germline V gene. The CDR3 is CASSLTSEQFF. CDR3 DNA: TGTGCCAGCAGCTTAACGAGTGAGCAGTTCTTC.

This clonotype was detected only a few times. This sequence joins TRBV12-3 or TRBV12-4 and TRBJ1-5; D is uncertain. Deletions cut 5 bases from V and 3 bases from J, with 8 bases between. The CDR3 extends over 13 amino acids. CDR3 DNA: TGTGCCAGCAGTCTAATGTACAATCAGCCCCAGCATTTT. The encoded protein is CASSLMYNQPQHF.

CDR3 in amino acids: CASGDRGLPYGYTF. Here the CDR3 DNA reads TGTGCCAGTGGAGACAGGGGGCTTCCCTATGGCTACACCTTC. The V and J genes are TRBV19 and TRBJ1-2; TRBD1 matches at 10 bases. V dropped 8 bases and J dropped 4; count of bases not matched to a gene: 7. Germline V gene data show CDR1 as LNHDA and CDR2 as SQIVND (reference sequence). The CDR3 has 14 residues.

The table lists this clonotype with many counts. Germline and junction disagree at one end, which may indicate a read error. This chain joins TRBV7-2 and TRBJ2-2; 9 positions match TRBD1. Per the germline V gene, CDR1 is SGHTA and CDR2 is FQGNSA. The CDR3 runs to 17 residues. This CDR3 is CASSLAPYRGRTGELFF. The CDR3, as DNA: TGTGCCAGCAGCCTAGCCCCATACAGGGGGCGTACCGGGGAGCTGTTTTTT.

V gene TRBV7-3 combines with J gene TRBJ2-3; D is possibly TRBD1 (6 bases). Germline CDR1 SGHTA, CDR2 FQGTGA. V gave up 0 bases and J gave up 2 bases, with 9 bases separating them. This CDR3 has 15 amino acids. The CDR3 DNA reads as TGTGCCAGCAGCTTAACTAACAGGGACACAGATACGCAGTATTTT. This codes for CASSLTNRDTDTQYF.

V usage is TRBV4-1 and J usage is TRBJ2-5; D perhaps matches TRBD2 (6 bases). The CDR3 is 17 residues long. The germline V gene has CDR1 MGHRA and CDR2 YSYEKL. Deletions cut 1 base from V and 3 bases from J, with 18 bases between. CDR3 bases: TGCGCCAGCAGCCAAGGACCGGCGCTAGCGATGGAAGAGACCCAGTACTTC. This translates into CASSQGPALAMEETQYF.

V and J are TRBV3-1 and TRBJ1-1; weak D call: TRBD1 (5 bases). Germline V gene sequence: CDR1 LGHDT, CDR2 YNNKEL (reference sequence). Trimming took 1 base from V and 1 from J, leaving 7 bases between them. The CDR3 spans 14 residues. The CDR3 bases are TGTGCCAGCAGCCAAGGTACAGGGAACACTGAAGCTTTCTTT. It translates to CASSQGTGNTEAFF.

The V gene is TRBV14, the J gene TRBJ2-7; D gene ambiguous. The CDR3 is made up of 17 amino acids. The germline V gene has CDR1 SGHDN and CDR2 FVKESK. V lost 2 bases and J 2 bases, leaving 19 bases between the germline ends. CDR3: CASSQPMAMGIPYEQYF. CDR3 nucleotides: TGTGCCAGCAGCCAACCAATGGCGATGGGGATTCCCTACGAGCAGTACTTC.

This clonotype was detected ten times or more. This rearrangement joins TRBV7-2 to TRBJ2-1; D gene ambiguous. The CDR3 totals 15 residues. CDR1 SGHTA and CDR2 FQGNSA come from the germline V gene. The V gene lost 6 bases and the J gene lost 0 bases, with 12 bases spanning the gap. The CDR3 DNA follows: TGTGCCAGCAGTCGCGTGGCACGCTCCTACAATGAGCAGTTCTTC. Translating it yields CASSRVARSYNEQFF. The complete variable domain, with remaining parts taken from reference TRBV7-2 and TRBJ2-1, reads GAGVSQSPSNKVTEKGKDVELRCDPISGHTALYWYRQSLGQGLEFLIYFQGNSAPDKSGLPSDRFSAERTGGSVSTLTIQRTQQEDSAVYLCASSRVARSYNEQFFGPGTRLTVL.

This clonotype was detected only a few times. This chain joins TRBV4-1 and TRBJ1-2; TRBD1 aligns across 7 bases. The CDR3 consists of 15 residues. Germline assignment: CDR1 MGHRA and CDR2 YSYEKL. J gave up 4 bases and V 2 bases, and 7 bases lay outside the gene matches. Here the CDR3 reads CASSQPQQGTYGYTF. The CDR3 DNA reads as TGCGCCAGCAGCCAACCCCAACAGGGGACCTATGGCTACACCTTC.

The sample holds a few counts of this clonotype. V usage is TRBV28 and J usage is TRBJ2-1; D ambiguous. V was clipped by 3 bases and J by 12 bases, with 21 bases between them. The germline gives CDR1 MDHEN, CDR2 SYDVKM. The CDR3 loop spans 15 amino acids. This CDR3 is CASSFPAYPRLGQFF. The CDR3 nucleotides are TGTGCCAGCAGTTTTCCAGCCTATCCCCGGCTCGGGCAGTTCTTC.

The chain carries TRBV29-1 and TRBJ2-7; 12 nucleotides agree with TRBD2. The CDR3 totals 16 residues. In germline, CDR1 is SQVTM, CDR2 ANQGSEA. V gave up 3 bases and J gave up 3 bases; unmatched junction bases: 9. This CDR3 is CSVDSRETSGSYEQYF. CDR3 DNA: TGCAGCGTTGATTCCAGGGAGACTAGCGGGAGCTACGAGCAGTACTTC.

There are a few counts of this clonotype. CDR3 sequence (DNA): TGCGCCAGCAGCTTGGACAGGGTAAAGACCAACGTCCTGACTTTC. This sequence encodes CASSLDRVKTNVLTF. The V and J genes are TRBV5-1 and TRBJ2-6; TRBD1 is a possible D gene (6 bases). The length of the CDR3 is 15 residues. Per the germline V gene, CDR1 is SGHRS and CDR2 is YFSETQ. V was cut by 0 bases and J by 8 bases, with 12 bases left in between.

This clonotype was counted a few times. The chain carries TRBV10-3 and TRBJ1-1; tentatively, D is TRBD1 (5 bases). V lost 2 bases, J lost 10 bases, and 14 bases lay in between. The V gene's germline CDR1 is ENHRY and CDR2 SYGVKD. The CDR3 is 13 residues long. The CDR3 loop is CAISEGRVEVAFF. Written as DNA, the CDR3 is TGTGCCATCAGTGAGGGCAGGGTAGAGGTAGCTTTCTTT.